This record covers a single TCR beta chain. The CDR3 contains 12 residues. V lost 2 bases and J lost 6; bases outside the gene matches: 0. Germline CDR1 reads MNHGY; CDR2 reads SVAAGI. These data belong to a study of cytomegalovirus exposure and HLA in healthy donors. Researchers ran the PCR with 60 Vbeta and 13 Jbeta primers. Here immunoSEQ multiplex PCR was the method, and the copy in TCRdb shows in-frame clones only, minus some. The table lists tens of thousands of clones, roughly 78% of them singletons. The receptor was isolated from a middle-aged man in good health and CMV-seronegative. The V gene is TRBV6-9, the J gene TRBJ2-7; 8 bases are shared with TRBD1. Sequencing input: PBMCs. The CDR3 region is CASSYGTGEQYF. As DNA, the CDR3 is TGTGCCAGCAGTTATGGGACAGGCGAGCAGTACTTC.